These T cell receptor beta chains were read from a single sample in a study of T cells in localized non-small cell lung cancer. Measured with immunoSEQ multiplex PCR; TCRdb has only the in-frame clones, and not every one. This sample has about 2,200 clones; around 31% occur once, and the top ten carry approximately 27%. The sequencing here drew on normal lung tissue next to the tumor, taken before any cancer treatment. The receptors derive from a man between 40 and 70 years old with stage I lung adenocarcinoma. Each CDR3 is given with its conserved first and last residue. D genes are given only for firm matches. Clone size, where shown, is once, few, many, or a class for clones that have expanded.

clone_size,d_call,j_call,v_call,cdr3_aa,cdr3_nt
-,-,TRBJ1-4,TRBV5-1,CASSLDGSTNEKLFF,TGCGCCAGCAGCTTGGACGGTTCAACTAATGAAAAACTGTTTTTT
medium-sized,-,TRBJ1-1,TRBV11-3,CASSPSRIKDLNTEAFF,TGTGCCAGCAGCCCATCCCGGATTAAGGACTTGAACACTGAAGCTTTCTTT
-,-,TRBJ2-1,TRBV5-8,CASSLVNSNEQFF,TGTGCCAGCAGCTTAGTTAACAGCAATGAGCAGTTCTTC
-,TRBD1,TRBJ1-2,TRBV19,CASSARTGSYGYTF,TGTGCCAGTAGTGCCCGGACAGGGAGCTATGGCTACACCTTC
-,-,TRBJ2-1,TRBV28,CASSSRDMTKGSYNEQFF,TGTGCCAGCAGTTCCCGGGATATGACGAAAGGCTCCTACAATGAGCAGTTCTTC
few,-,TRBJ1-1,TRBV7-4,CASSLDPTGTNTEAFF,TGTGCCAGCAGCTTGGACCCGACCGGGACGAACACTGAAGCTTTCTTT
few,TRBD1,TRBJ1-5,TRBV6-8,CASSSPDRRNQPQHF,TGTGCCAGCAGTTCCCCGGACAGGAGGAATCAGCCCCAGCATTTT
-,TRBD2,TRBJ2-5,TRBV11-3,CASSPLAGGSSETQYF,TGTGCCAGCAGCCCGTTAGCGGGGGGGTCATCAGAGACCCAGTACTTC
-,TRBD2,TRBJ2-3,TRBV11-3,CASSLGVSGGSTDTQYF,TGTGCCAGCAGCTTAGGAGTAAGCGGGGGTAGCACAGATACGCAGTATTTT
-,TRBD1,TRBJ1-5,TRBV6-8,CASRGGTAPQHF,TGTGCCAGCAGGGGTGGGACAGCGCCCCAGCATTTT
few,-,TRBJ1-6,TRBV18,CASSPQANSPLHF,TGTGCCAGCTCACCACAAGCTAATTCACCCCTCCACTTT
-,TRBD2,TRBJ2-7,TRBV14,CASSQDLAGTREQYF,TGTGCCAGCAGCCAAGACCTAGCGGGTACTAGGGAGCAGTACTTC
few,-,TRBJ2-3,TRBV29-1,CSVGGRGADTQYF,TGCAGCGTTGGTGGCAGGGGCGCAGATACGCAGTATTTT
-,-,TRBJ2-7,TRBV18,CASSPRDRNSYEQYF,TGTGCCAGCTCACCACGGGACCGAAACTCCTACGAGCAGTACTTC
-,-,TRBJ1-1,TRBV19,CASRGGWAEAFF,TGTGCCTCTAGGGGGGGCTGGGCTGAAGCTTTCTTT
-,-,TRBJ2-4,TRBV6-8,CASSYPTQGKNIQYF,TGTGCCAGCAGTTACCCGACACAGGGCAAAAACATTCAGTACTTC
-,-,TRBJ1-6,TRBV28,CASSLYPDPENSPLHF,TGTGCCAGCAGTTTATACCCCGACCCGGAGAATTCACCCCTCCACTTT
-,TRBD1,TRBJ1-3,TRBV9,CASSLGRTGGGNTIYF,TGTGCCAGCAGTTTAGGTCGGACAGGAGGTGGAAACACCATATATTTT
-,-,TRBJ1-5,TRBV28,CASSPLLLPQHF,TGTGCCAGCAGCCCTCTCCTGCTCCCCCAGCATTTT
medium-sized,TRBD1,TRBJ1-6,TRBV11-3,CASRLNRWTGVGGSPLHF,TGTGCCAGCAGGCTGAATCGGTGGACAGGGGTTGGGGGTTCACCCCTCCACTTT
once,-,TRBJ2-3,TRBV18,CASSQTNADTQYF,TGTGCCAGCTCACAAACGAACGCAGATACGCAGTATTTT
few,TRBD2,TRBJ2-7,TRBV6-8,CASKLAGIHEQYF,TGTGCCAGTAAACTAGCGGGGATCCACGAGCAGTACTTC
few,-,TRBJ2-3,TRBV11-3,CASSLVYGGTDTQYF,TGTGCCAGCAGCTTAGTTTATGGGGGGACAGATACGCAGTATTTT
few,TRBD2,TRBJ2-2,TRBV7-7,CASSLGLAGRTGELFF,TGTGCCAGCAGCTTAGGACTAGCGGGGAGGACCGGGGAGCTGTTTTTT
-,TRBD1,TRBJ2-6,TRBV11-3,CASSLVVTGSGNVLTF,TGTGCCAGCAGCTTAGTCGTGACAGGGTCGGGCAACGTCCTGACTTTC
few,-,TRBJ1-6,TRBV19,CASSISSGILNSPLHF,TGTGCCAGTAGTATATCGTCGGGCATCCTTAATTCACCCCTCCACTTT
few,-,TRBJ2-3,TRBV11-3,CASSLGAGGSTSTDTQYF,TGTGCCAGCAGCTTGGGAGCAGGGGGGTCCACAAGCACAGATACGCAGTATTTT
few,-,TRBJ2-4,TRBV11-3,CASSQGQRGWIQYF,TGTGCCAGCAGCCAAGGACAGAGAGGGTGGATTCAGTACTTC
-,-,TRBJ1-2,TRBV10-1,CASSERLEGGYTF,TGCGCCAGCAGTGAGAGGCTCGAGGGGGGCTACACCTTC
few,-,TRBJ2-5,TRBV6-8,CASSGGGGLQETQYF,TGTGCCAGCAGTGGAGGCGGGGGCCTCCAAGAGACCCAGTACTTC
-,-,TRBJ2-3,TRBV15,CATSRVEAGSTDTQYF,TGTGCCACCAGCAGAGTAGAGGCGGGGAGCACAGATACGCAGTATTTT
few,-,TRBJ2-6,TRBV2,CASRISGANVLTF,TGTGCCAGCAGAATTTCTGGGGCCAACGTCCTGACTTTC